The subject of this entry is one T cell receptor (beta chain). This clone was counted ten times or more. Its antigen target is currently unknown. One end of the junction is discordant with germline, which a read error may explain. No treatment had been received by any patient before thyroid surgery. Using T-cell receptor beta sequencing, the study looked back at clinical samples from patients collected from about 2011 to 2018. Library prep was done by PCR. Sequencing took place on an Illumina HiSeq 4000. High-throughput sequencing was used to profile the TCR beta-chain CDR3 region of each patient. As for the authors' bioinformatics: A classifier to discriminate distant-metastatic papillary thyroid cancer patients was built from CDR3 differences across clinicopathological groups. The Shannon index was used to measure repertoire diversity, and the Morisita-Horn index was used to measure how similar tumor and blood repertoires were. TCRdb handled the public reads itself, with Q25 trimming in fastp and clone calling in MiXCR, and kept productive beta chains. V and J calls and clone size were set by TCRdb, not the authors. The sample table holds more than 8,500 clones, of which approximately 11% were seen once. The ten largest account for around 8% of the sample.

Including cysteine and phenylalanine, the CDR3 has 15 amino acids. The retained sequence is limited to the CDR3, 45 bases, with the frame set at the first base. CDR1 and CDR2, looked up from the germline V gene, are MNHNS and SASEGT. The sample originates from a study of metastatic and nonmetastatic thyroid tumors (dated by TCRdb to 2019 to 2021). Describing the broader study: Repertoires from peripheral blood and from tumor or nodule tissue samples of malignant and benign thyroid patients were compared. Study-wide findings and limitations: In both blood and tumor samples, TCR beta diversity was reported to be significantly higher in malignant tumors than in benign nodules.

Material: tumor tissue. This TCR derives from a female donor with papillary thyroid cancer or a benign thyroid nodule (not recorded which). Some clones in this sample may be carry-over from other donors' samples. The chain employs TRBV6-1 and TRBJ1-3; the D region possibly corresponds to TRBD1 (6 bases align). At the DNA level, the sequence is TGCGCCAGCAGTCACAGGGCCCCGCCTGGAAACACCATGTATTTT. Its coded protein is CASSHRAPPGNTMYF.